This T cell receptor beta chain was retrieved from a study of T cells in Graves' hyperthyroidism and ophthalmopathy. Study results and limitations: The model predicted ophthalmopathy a median roughly 6.3 months before onset.

RNA transcripts yielded amplified TCR beta CDR3 regions. HTBI primers were the set used in a first-round RT-PCR of the TCR CDR3. MiXCR, run by TCRdb on the multiplex PCR reads, gives a single entry per CDR3 protein. Of 500,000 to 600,000 distinct CDR3 sequences listed, just under 20% are singletons. Germline values: CDR1 MNHEY, CDR2 SMNVEV (reference sequence). The CDR3 is 17 amino acids. V shed 2 bases and J 8 bases; nucleotides not matched to a gene: 12. As concerns this clonotype: What it binds is unknown.

The sequencing input was blood. The TCR comes from a man in his forties or fifties with Graves' ophthalmopathy. The chain recombines TRBV27 with TRBJ2-1; 10 bases fit TRBD2. CDR3 amino acids: CASSLSFLSGRRDEQFF. The CDR3 DNA is TGTGCCAGCAGTTTAAGCTTCCTTAGCGGGAGGAGGGATGAGCAGTTCTTC.